This T cell receptor beta chain was identified during a study of blood T cells in healthy people across ages. A J-beta primer mix and a sample-barcoded 5' primer were used in a second PCR of roughly 6 to 11 cycles. MiXCR, applied by TCRdb to the 5' RACE reads, yields one record per CDR3 protein. This sample has roughly 1.4 million distinct CDR3 sequences, with around 59% found just once. Isolating PBMCs gave at least 6.5 million of these cells per sample. Findings and caveats of the study: As age increased, TCR beta diversity per million T cells fell in a roughly linear fashion. Observed TCR beta diversity showed a strong correlation with the percentage of naive T cells as measured by flow cytometry. In long-lived donors, naive CD4+ cell counts and diversity exceeded those of aged donors.

Turning to this clonotype: Its specificity is unknown.

The CDR3 totals 17 residues. CDR1 is MGHDK, CDR2 SYGVNS, per germline. V lost 4 bases to trimming and J lost 3 bases; unmatched junction nucleotides: 10. The specimen sequenced was blood. V usage is TRBV25-1 and J usage is TRBJ2-1; 9 bases map to TRBD1. The origin of this receptor is a man aged 18 to 30 in good health. The chain's CDR3 is CASSAFSGTGFYNEQFF. The DNA for the CDR3 is TGTGCCAGCAGTGCCTTCTCCGGGACAGGGTTCTACAATGAGCAGTTCTTC.